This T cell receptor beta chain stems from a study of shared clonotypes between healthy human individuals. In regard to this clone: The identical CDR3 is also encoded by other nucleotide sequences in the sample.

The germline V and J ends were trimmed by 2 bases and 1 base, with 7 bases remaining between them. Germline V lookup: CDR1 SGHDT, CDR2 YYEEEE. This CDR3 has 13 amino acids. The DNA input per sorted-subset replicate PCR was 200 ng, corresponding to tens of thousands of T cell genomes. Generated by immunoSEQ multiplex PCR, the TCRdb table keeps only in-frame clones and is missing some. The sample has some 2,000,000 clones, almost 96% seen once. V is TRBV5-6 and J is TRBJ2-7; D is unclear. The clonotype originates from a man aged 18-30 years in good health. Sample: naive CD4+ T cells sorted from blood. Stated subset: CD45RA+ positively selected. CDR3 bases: TGTGCCAGCAGCTTAGGCAGATCCTACGAGCAGTACTTC. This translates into CASSLGRSYEQYF.